What follows describes a single T cell receptor (beta chain). The sample belongs to a study of blood T cell repertoires in COVID-19. This CDR3 contains 14 residues. With 2 bases removed from V and 6 bases from J, the gap between germline ends came to 12 bases. Per germline, CDR1 SGHRS and CDR2 YFSETQ. Sequencing used immunoSEQ multiplex PCR; TCRdb keeps in-frame clones, though not all of them. The data contain roughly 130,000 clones, 84% of them singletons. V gene TRBV5-1 combines with J gene TRBJ2-4; D is uncertain. Sequencing used PBMCs or T cells enriched from blood (not recorded which). The receptor was isolated from a woman aged 50 to 60 with acute COVID-19. CDR3 sequence: CASSFGDYGNIQYF. The CDR3 DNA follows: TGCGCCAGCAGCTTTGGAGATTATGGAAACATTCAGTACTTC.